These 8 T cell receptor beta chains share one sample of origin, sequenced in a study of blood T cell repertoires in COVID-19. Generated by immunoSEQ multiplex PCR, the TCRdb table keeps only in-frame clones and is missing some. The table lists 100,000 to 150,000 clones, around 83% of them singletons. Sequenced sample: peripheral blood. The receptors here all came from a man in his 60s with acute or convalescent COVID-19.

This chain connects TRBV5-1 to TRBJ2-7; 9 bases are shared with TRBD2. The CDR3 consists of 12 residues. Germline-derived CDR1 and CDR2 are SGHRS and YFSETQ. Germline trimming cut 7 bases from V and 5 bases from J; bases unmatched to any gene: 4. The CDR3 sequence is CASGREGDEQYF. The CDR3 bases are TGCGCCAGCGGGCGGGAGGGGGACGAGCAGTACTTC.

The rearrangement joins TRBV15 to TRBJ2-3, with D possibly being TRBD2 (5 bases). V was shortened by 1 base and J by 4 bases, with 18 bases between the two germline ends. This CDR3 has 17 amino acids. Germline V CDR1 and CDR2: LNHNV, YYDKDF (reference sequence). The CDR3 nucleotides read TGTGCCACCAGCAGAGTGCGGGCTAGCCTTGGCGCAGATACGCAGTATTTT. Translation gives CATSRVRASLGADTQYF.

The CDR3 here is CASGGGRGYNEQFF. CDR3 bases: TGTGCCAGCGGAGGCGGGCGGGGCTACAATGAGCAGTTCTTC. The chain joins TRBV28 to TRBJ2-1; D may be TRBD2 (6 bases). This CDR3 has 14 amino acids. V shed 8 bases and J shed 3 bases, with 14 bases lying between them. Looked up from germline, CDR1 is MDHEN and CDR2 is SYDVKM.

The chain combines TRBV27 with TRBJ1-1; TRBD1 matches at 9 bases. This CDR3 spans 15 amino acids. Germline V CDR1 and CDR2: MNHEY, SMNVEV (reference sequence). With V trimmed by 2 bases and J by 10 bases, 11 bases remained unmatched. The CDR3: CASSLGDREVLGAFF. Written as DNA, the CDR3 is TGTGCCAGCAGTTTAGGGGACAGGGAAGTTCTGGGAGCTTTCTTT.

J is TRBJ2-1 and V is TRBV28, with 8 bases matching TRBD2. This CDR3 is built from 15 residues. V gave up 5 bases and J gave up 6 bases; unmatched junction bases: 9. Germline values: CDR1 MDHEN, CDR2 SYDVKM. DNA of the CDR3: TGTGCCAGCAGTCCTCGGACTAGCCTCAGCAATGAGCAGTTCTTC. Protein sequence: CASSPRTSLSNEQFF.

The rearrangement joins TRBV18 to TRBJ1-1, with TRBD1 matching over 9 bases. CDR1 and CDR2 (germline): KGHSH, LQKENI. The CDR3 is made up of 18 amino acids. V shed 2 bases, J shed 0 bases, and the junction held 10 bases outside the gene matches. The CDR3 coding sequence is TGTGCCAGCTCACCATGGGCTGCGGGACAGGGTATGAACACTGAAGCTTTCTTT. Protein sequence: CASSPWAAGQGMNTEAFF.

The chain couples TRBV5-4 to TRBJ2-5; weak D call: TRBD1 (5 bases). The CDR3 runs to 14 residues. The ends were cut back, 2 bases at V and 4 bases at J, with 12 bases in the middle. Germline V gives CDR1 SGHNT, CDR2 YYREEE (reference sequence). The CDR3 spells CASSLGAARETQYF. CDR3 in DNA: TGTGCCAGCAGCTTAGGGGCGGCGCGAGAGACCCAGTACTTC.

The CDR3 is CAWSSKDRRETQYF. CDR3 DNA sequence: TGTGCCTGGAGTTCCAAAGACCGGCGGGAGACCCAGTACTTC. The chain combines TRBV30 with TRBJ2-5; D uncertain. CDR1 is GTSNPN, CDR2 SVGIG, per germline (reference sequence). The V and J ends lost 2 bases and 5 bases respectively, with 15 bases between them. This CDR3 has 14 residues.